This TCR beta chain was retrieved from a study of CD8 T cells in ankylosing spondylitis. CDR1 and CDR2 from the germline V gene are MNHEY and SVGAGI. V was clipped by 2 bases and J by 6 bases, with 16 bases between them. The CDR3 extends over 16 amino acids. Study-level results: In synovial fluid and blood from reactive arthritis, some motif variants were previously reported. Blood of patients with ankylosing spondylitis appeared to be characterized by a TCR beta motif of eight highly homologous variants. Peripheral blood held disease-linked clones only at relatively low frequency, and these were CD8+. In ankylosing spondylitis patients, matched synovial fluid reportedly showed significant enrichment of disease-linked clones.

This clonotype has more than one count but fewer than ten. Its specificity is not known. MiXCR, run by TCRdb on the 5' RACE reads, gives a single entry per CDR3 protein. The data hold 700,000 or so distinct CDR3 sequences, with roughly 20% observed a single time. This receptor was taken from a male donor with ankylosing spondylitis. The V call is TRBV6-5, the J call TRBJ2-2; D unclear. Sequencing was performed on blood, either unsorted or a sorted T cell fraction (not recorded which). The CDR3 loop is CASSYKRAGLSGELFF. In DNA, the CDR3 is TGTGCCAGCAGTTACAAAAGGGCTGGGCTTTCCGGGGAGCTGTTTTTT.